Following are 10 T cell receptor beta chains from one sample sequenced in a study of cytomegalovirus exposure and HLA in healthy donors. The PCR used 60 Vbeta and 13 Jbeta primers. Measured with immunoSEQ multiplex PCR; TCRdb has only the in-frame clones, and not every one. The repertoire holds about 120,000 clones, with less than 65% as singletons. Sequenced: PBMCs. These receptors were taken from a man between 40 and 49 years old in good health and CMV-seropositive.

This clone was seen only a few times. The chain recombines TRBV10-2 with TRBJ2-5; 11 positions match TRBD2. After removal of 5 bases from V and 1 base from J, the junction contained 0 bases not matched to a gene. The V gene's germline CDR1 is WSHSY and CDR2 SAAADI. CDR3 length: 14 residues. The CDR3 loop is CASSLAGGQETQYF. DNA of the CDR3: TGCGCCAGCAGTCTAGCGGGGGGCCAAGAGACCCAGTACTTC.

The J gene is TRBJ1-2, the V gene TRBV4-1; tentatively, D is TRBD1 (5 bases). The germline V gene encodes CDR1 MGHRA and CDR2 YSYEKL. This CDR3 is built from 16 residues. Trimming removed 4 bases from V and 0 bases from J, with 15 bases in between. CDR3 sequence: CASSPGQPNPNYGYTF. In DNA, the CDR3 is TGCGCCAGCAGCCCTGGACAACCCAACCCTAACTATGGCTACACCTTC.

The V and J genes are TRBV4-1 and TRBJ2-7, with 8 bases identical to TRBD2. Germline lookup yields CDR1 MGHRA and CDR2 YSYEKL. The CDR3 contains 17 residues. Trimming at V came to 0 bases and at J to 4 bases, leaving 11 bases not matched to a gene. CDR3 sequence (DNA): TGCGCCAGCAGCCAAGACCCTGCGAGCGGGAGTAGTTACGAGCAGTACTTC. Its translation is CASSQDPASGSSYEQYF.

The sample holds a few counts of this clone. This rearrangement joins TRBV2 to TRBJ2-5; a possible D gene is TRBD1 (6 bases). V shed 6 bases and J shed 3 bases, with 11 bases lying between them. This CDR3 comprises 13 residues. CDR1 is SNHLY, CDR2 FYNNEI, per germline. The CDR3 reads CASRRQAEETQYF. The CDR3 nucleotides are TGTGCCAGCAGAAGACAGGCTGAAGAGACCCAGTACTTC.

This clone was counted a single time. This chain connects TRBV7-9 to TRBJ2-1, with D tentatively TRBD2 (6 bases). V was clipped by 5 bases and J by 8 bases, with 16 bases between them. This CDR3 is 14 amino acids long. Germline assignment: CDR1 SEHNR and CDR2 FQNEAQ (reference sequence). CDR3 region: CASSHSGFRDEQFF. CDR3 nucleotides: TGTGCCAGCAGCCATAGCGGATTTAGGGATGAGCAGTTCTTC. Combining the CDR3 with reference TRBV7-9 and TRBJ2-1 gives the whole variable domain DTGVSQNPRHKITKRGQNVTFRCDPISEHNRLYWYRQTLGQGPEFLTYFQNEAQLEKSRLLSDRFSAERPKGSFSTLEIQRTEQGDSAMYLCASSHSGFRDEQFFGPGTRLTVL.

V is TRBV5-6 and J is TRBJ1-1; a possible D gene is TRBD1 (5 bases). V was clipped by 4 bases and J by 1 base, with 14 bases between them. CDR1 and CDR2 from the germline V gene are SGHDT and YYEEEE. The CDR3 length is 15 residues. DNA of the CDR3: TGTGCCAGCAGCGCGGGGGACGCGGGGAACACTGAAGCTTTCTTT. Protein product: CASSAGDAGNTEAFF.

Here the CDR3 reads CASSYGTSGTYEQYF. CDR3 DNA: TGTGCCAGCAGTTACGGGACTAGCGGGACCTACGAGCAGTACTTC. The chain joins TRBV6-5 to TRBJ2-7; 13 bases map to TRBD2. The CDR3 extends over 15 amino acids. V shed 2 bases and J 2 bases; nucleotides not matched to a gene: 0. CDR1 MNHEY and CDR2 SVGAGI come from the germline V gene.

This chain connects TRBV7-9 to TRBJ2-7; 8 positions match TRBD1. The germline V gene has CDR1 SEHNR and CDR2 FQNEAQ (reference sequence). The J segment lost 4 bases and the V segment lost 5 bases, leaving 10 bases of the junction unmatched. CDR3 length: 15 amino acids. CDR3 sequence: CASSGRQGSFYEQYF. For the CDR3, the DNA is TGTGCCAGCAGCGGCAGACAGGGGAGTTTTTACGAGCAGTACTTC.

The chain recombines TRBV5-4 with TRBJ2-7; perhaps TRBD2 as D (7 bases). Germline-derived CDR1 and CDR2 are SGHNT and YYREEE (reference sequence). The CDR3 covers 13 residues. Trimming left V 0 bases short and J 6 bases short, with 10 bases between. In DNA form, the CDR3 reads TGTGCCAGCAGCTTGGAGGGGGGGGTCGAGCAGTACTTC. The encoded protein is CASSLEGGVEQYF.

This clone was counted between two and nine times. V is TRBV28 and J is TRBJ2-5, with a possible D match to TRBD1 (6 bases). Looked up from germline, CDR1 is MDHEN and CDR2 is SYDVKM. Trimming left V 7 bases short and J 5 bases short, with 17 bases between. The CDR3 sequence is 14 residues long. The CDR3 DNA reads as TGTGCCAGCAACTCAGAAGGGGGTAGTGAGACCCAGTACTTC. Its translation is CASNSEGGSETQYF.